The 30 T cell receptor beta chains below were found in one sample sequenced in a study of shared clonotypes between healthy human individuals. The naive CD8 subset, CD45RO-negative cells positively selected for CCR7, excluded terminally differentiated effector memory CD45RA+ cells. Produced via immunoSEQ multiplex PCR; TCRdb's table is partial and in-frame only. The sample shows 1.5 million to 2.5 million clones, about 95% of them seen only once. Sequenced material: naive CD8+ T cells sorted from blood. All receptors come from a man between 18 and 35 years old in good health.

DNA for the CDR3: TGTGCCAGCAGTTTACTGCCAGGGAGCTCCTACGAGCAGTACTTC. Translated: CASSLLPGSSYEQYF. The chain is built from TRBV28 and TRBJ2-7; D possibly matches TRBD1 or TRBD2 (5 bases each). V lost 2 bases and J 0 bases, leaving 11 bases between the germline ends. CDR3 size: 15 residues. Germline values: CDR1 MDHEN, CDR2 SYDVKM.

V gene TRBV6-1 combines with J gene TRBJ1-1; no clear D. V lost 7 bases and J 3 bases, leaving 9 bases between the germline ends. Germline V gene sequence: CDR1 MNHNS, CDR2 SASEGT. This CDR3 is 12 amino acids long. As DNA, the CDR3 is TGTGCCAGCAATCGGTTGGACACTGAAGCTTTCTTT. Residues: CASNRLDTEAFF.

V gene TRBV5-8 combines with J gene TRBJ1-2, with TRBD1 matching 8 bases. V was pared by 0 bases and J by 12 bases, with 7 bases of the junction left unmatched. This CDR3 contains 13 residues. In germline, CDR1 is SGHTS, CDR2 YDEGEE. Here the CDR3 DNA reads TGTGCCAGCAGCTTGGGACAGGGGTACCCCCACACCTTC. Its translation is CASSLGQGYPHTF.

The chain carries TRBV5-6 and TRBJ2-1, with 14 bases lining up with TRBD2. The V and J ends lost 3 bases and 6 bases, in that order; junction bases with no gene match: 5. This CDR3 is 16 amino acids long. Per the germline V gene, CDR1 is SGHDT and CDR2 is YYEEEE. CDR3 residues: CASSWGLAGVLNEQFF. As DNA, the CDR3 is TGTGCCAGCAGCTGGGGACTAGCGGGAGTTCTCAATGAGCAGTTCTTC.

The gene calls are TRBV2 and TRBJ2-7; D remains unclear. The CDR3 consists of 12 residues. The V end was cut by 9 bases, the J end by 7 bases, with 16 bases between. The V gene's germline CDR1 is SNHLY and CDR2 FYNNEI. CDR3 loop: CASTVPPLEQYF. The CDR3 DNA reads TGTGCCAGTACAGTACCCCCGCTGGAGCAGTACTTC.

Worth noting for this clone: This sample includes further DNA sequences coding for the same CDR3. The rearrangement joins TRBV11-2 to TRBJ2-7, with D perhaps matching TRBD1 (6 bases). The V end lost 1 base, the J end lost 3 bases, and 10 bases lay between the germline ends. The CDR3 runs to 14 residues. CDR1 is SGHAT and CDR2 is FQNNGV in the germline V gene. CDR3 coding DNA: TGTGCCAGCAGCTTAGGTCAGGGGATCTACGAGCAGTACTTC. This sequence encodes CASSLGQGIYEQYF.

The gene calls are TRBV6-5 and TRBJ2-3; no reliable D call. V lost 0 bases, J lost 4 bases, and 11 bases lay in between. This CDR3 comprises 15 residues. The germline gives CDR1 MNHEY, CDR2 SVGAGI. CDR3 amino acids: CASSYSRLNSDTQYF. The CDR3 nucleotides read TGTGCCAGCAGTTACTCGAGGCTAAATTCAGATACGCAGTATTTT.

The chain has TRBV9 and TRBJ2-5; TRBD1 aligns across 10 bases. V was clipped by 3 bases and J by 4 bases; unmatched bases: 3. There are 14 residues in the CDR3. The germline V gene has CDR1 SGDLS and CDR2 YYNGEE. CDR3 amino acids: CASSDRDRGETQYF. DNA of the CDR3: TGTGCCAGCAGCGACCGGGACAGGGGAGAGACCCAGTACTTC.

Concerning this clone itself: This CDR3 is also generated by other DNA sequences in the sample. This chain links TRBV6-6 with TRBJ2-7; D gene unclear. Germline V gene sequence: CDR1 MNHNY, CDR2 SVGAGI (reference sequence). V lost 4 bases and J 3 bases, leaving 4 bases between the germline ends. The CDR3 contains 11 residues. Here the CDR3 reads CASSFSYEQYF. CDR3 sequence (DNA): TGTGCCAGCAGTTTCAGCTACGAGCAGTACTTC.

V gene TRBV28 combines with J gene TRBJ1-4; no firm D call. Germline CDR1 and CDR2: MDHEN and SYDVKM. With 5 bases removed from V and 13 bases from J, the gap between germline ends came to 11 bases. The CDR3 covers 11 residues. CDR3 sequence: CASSHGSILFF. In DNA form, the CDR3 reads TGTGCCAGCAGTCATGGTAGCATACTGTTTTTT.

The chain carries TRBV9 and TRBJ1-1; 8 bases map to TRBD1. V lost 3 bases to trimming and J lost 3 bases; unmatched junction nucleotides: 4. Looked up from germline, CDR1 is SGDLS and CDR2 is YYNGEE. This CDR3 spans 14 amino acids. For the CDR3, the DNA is TGTGCCAGCAGCGCCGAACAGGGGGACACTGAAGCTTTCTTT. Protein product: CASSAEQGDTEAFF.

CDR3 residues: CASGRRGPRAADTQYF. The CDR3 coding sequence is TGTGCCAGCGGGAGACGGGGCCCCAGGGCCGCAGATACGCAGTATTTT. The chain has TRBV27 and TRBJ2-3, with D perhaps being TRBD1 or TRBD2 (5 bases each). Germline V lookup: CDR1 MNHEY, CDR2 SMNVEV (reference sequence). Trimming shortened V by 8 bases and J by 4 bases, and 22 bases separated the two germline ends. CDR3 length: 16 residues.

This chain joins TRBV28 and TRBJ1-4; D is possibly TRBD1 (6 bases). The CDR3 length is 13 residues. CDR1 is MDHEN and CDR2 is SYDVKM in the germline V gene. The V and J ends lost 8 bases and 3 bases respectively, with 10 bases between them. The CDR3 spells CASGGRANEKLFF. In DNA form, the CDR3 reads TGTGCCAGCGGGGGGCGAGCTAATGAAAAACTGTTTTTT.

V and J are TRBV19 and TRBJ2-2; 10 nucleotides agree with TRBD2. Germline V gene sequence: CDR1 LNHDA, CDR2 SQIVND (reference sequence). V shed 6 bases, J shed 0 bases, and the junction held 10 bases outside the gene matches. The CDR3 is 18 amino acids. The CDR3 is CASSGLAAWGANTGELFF. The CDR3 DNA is TGTGCCAGTAGCGGACTAGCGGCCTGGGGGGCGAACACCGGGGAGCTGTTTTTT. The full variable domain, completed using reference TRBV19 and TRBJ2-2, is DGGITQSPKYLFRKEGQNVTLSCEQNLNHDAMYWYRQDPGQGLRLIYYSQIVNDFQKGDIAEGYSVSREKKESFPLTVTSAQKNPTAFYLCASSGLAAWGANTGELFFGEGSRLTVL.

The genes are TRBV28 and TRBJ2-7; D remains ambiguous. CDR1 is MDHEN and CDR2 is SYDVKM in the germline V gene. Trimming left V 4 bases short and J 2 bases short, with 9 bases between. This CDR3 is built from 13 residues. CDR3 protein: CASSYWVTYEQYF. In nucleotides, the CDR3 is TGTGCCAGCAGTTATTGGGTGACCTACGAGCAGTACTTC. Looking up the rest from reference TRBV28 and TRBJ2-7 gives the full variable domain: DVKVTQSSRYLVKRTGEKVFLECVQDMDHENMFWYRQDPGLGLRLIYFSYDVKMKEKGDIPEGYSVSREKKERFSLILESASTNQTSMYLCASSYWVTYEQYFGPGTRLTVT.

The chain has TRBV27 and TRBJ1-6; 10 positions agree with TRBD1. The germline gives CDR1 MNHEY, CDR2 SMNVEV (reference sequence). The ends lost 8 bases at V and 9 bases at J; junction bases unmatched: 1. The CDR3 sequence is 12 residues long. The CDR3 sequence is CASRDRGSPLHF. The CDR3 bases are TGTGCCAGCCGGGACAGGGGTTCACCCCTCCACTTT.

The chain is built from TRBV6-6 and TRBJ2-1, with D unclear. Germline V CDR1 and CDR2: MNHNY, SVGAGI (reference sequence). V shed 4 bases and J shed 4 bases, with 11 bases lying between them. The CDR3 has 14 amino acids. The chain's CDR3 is CASSFSRVYNEQFF. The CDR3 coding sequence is TGTGCCAGCAGTTTCTCTCGAGTTTACAATGAGCAGTTCTTC.

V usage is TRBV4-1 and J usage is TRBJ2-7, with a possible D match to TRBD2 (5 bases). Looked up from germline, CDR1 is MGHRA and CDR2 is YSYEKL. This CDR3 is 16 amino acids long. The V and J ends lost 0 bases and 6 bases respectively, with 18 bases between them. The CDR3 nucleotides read TGCGCCAGCAGCCAAGATGGAAGCGGAGTCCCGTCCGAGCAGTACTTC. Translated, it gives CASSQDGSGVPSEQYF.

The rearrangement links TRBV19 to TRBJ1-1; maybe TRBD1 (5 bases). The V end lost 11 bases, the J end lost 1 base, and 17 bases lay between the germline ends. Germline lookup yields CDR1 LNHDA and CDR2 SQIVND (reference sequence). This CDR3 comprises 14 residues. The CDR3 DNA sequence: TGTGCCTCTGCCCTCAGGGAATGGAACACTGAAGCTTTCTTT. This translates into CASALREWNTEAFF.

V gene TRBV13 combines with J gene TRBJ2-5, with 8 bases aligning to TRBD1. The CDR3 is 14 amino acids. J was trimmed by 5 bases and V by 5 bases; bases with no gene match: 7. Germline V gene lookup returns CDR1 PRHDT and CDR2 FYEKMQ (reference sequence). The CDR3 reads CASSKSGGAETQYF. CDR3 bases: TGTGCCAGCAGCAAATCAGGGGGCGCGGAGACCCAGTACTTC.

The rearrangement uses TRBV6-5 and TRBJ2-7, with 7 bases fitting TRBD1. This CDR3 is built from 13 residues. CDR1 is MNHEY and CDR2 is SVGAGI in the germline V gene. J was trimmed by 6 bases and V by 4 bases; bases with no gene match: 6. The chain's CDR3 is CASSSGGISEQYF. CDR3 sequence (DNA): TGTGCCAGCAGTTCAGGGGGTATTAGCGAGCAGTACTTC.

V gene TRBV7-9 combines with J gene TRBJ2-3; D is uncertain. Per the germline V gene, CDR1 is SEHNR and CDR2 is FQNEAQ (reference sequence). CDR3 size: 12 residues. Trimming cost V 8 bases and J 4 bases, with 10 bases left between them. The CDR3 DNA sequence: TGTGCCAGCCTCAATTCCCCAGATACGCAGTATTTT. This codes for CASLNSPDTQYF.

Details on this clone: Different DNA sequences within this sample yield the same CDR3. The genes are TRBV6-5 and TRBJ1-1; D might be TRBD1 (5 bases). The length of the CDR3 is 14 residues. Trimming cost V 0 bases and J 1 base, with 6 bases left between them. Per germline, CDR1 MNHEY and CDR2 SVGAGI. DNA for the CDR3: TGTGCCAGCAGTTACTCAACAGGGAACACTGAAGCTTTCTTT. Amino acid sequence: CASSYSTGNTEAFF.

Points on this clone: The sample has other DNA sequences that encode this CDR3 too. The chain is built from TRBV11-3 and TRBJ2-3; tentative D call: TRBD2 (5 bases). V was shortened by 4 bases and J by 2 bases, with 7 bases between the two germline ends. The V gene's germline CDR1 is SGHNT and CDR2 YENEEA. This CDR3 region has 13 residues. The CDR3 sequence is CASSWTLTDTQYF. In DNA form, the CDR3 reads TGTGCCAGCAGCTGGACTCTCACAGATACGCAGTATTTT.

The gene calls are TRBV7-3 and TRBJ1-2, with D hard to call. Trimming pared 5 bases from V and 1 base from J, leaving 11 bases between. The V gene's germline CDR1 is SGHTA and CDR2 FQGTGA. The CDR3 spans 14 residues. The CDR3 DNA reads TGTGCCAGCAGCGACCCGGGCGGTAACTATGGCTACACCTTC. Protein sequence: CASSDPGGNYGYTF.

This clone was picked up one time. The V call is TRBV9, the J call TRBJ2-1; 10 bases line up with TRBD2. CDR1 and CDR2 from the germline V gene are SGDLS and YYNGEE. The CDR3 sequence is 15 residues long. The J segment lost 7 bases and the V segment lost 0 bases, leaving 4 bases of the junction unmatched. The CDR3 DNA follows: TGTGCCAGCAGCGTAGAACTAGCGGGGAGTAATGAGCAGTTCTTC. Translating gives CASSVELAGSNEQFF.

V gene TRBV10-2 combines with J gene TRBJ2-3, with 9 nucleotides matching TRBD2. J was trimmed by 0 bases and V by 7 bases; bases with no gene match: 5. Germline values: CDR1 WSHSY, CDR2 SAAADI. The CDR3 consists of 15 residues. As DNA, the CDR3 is TGCGCCAGCAACCCCCTAGCGGGGAGCACAGATACGCAGTATTTT. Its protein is CASNPLAGSTDTQYF.

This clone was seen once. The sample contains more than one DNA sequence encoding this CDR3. The CDR3: CASSVAGQGTDTQYF. The CDR3 DNA sequence: TGTGCCAGCAGCGTAGCGGGACAGGGTACAGATACGCAGTATTTT. The chain employs TRBV9 and TRBJ2-3; TRBD1 matches at 9 bases. J lost 3 bases, V lost 0 bases, and 2 bases had no gene match. Germline CDR1 SGDLS, CDR2 YYNGEE. This CDR3 comprises 15 residues.

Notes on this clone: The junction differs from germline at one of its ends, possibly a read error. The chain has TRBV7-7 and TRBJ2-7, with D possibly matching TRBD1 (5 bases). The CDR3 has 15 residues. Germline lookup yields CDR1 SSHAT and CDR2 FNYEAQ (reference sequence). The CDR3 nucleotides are TGTGCTAGCAGCTTAGCCCTCGACAGATCCTACGAGCAGTACTTC. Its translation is CASSLALDRSYEQYF.

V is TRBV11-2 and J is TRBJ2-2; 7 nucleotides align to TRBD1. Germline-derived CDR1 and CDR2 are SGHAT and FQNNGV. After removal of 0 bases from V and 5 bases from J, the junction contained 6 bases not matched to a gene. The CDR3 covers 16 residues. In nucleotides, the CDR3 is TGTGCCAGCAGCTTAGATCAACAGGGGCGAACCGGGGAGCTGTTTTTT. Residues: CASSLDQQGRTGELFF.